A single sample is the source of the 16 T cell receptor beta chains below, sequenced in a study of cytomegalovirus exposure and HLA in healthy donors. In the PCR, 60 Vbeta and 13 Jbeta primers were used. Libraries were prepared by immunoSEQ multiplex PCR; TCRdb keeps only in-frame clonotypes and omits some of them. The sample yields about 150,000 clones, 79% seen once. Sequenced material: PBMCs. These receptors were collected from a man under 40 in good health and CMV-seropositive.

There are a few counts of this clone. This sequence joins TRBV4-1 and TRBJ1-2; D remains unclear. Germline-derived CDR1 and CDR2 are MGHRA and YSYEKL. Trimming took off 0 bases at V and 2 bases at J, with 7 bases between the two ends. The CDR3 has 14 amino acids. The CDR3 DNA follows: TGCGCCAGCAGCCAAGAACCAGGAAACTATGGCTACACCTTC. Amino acids: CASSQEPGNYGYTF.

The chain is built from TRBV29-1 and TRBJ2-1; 9 bases are shared with TRBD1. Per the germline V gene, CDR1 is SQVTM and CDR2 is ANQGSEA. Germline trimming cut 2 bases from V and 4 bases from J; bases unmatched to any gene: 3. CDR3 length: 14 amino acids. The CDR3 DNA follows: TGCAGCGTTGAAATGGGACAGGGATACAATGAGCAGTTCTTC. It codes for CSVEMGQGYNEQFF.

V usage is TRBV12-5 and J usage is TRBJ2-3; no clear D gene. Germline loops: CDR1 LGHNT, CDR2 FRNRAP. This CDR3 is built from 13 residues. With 1 base removed from V and 4 bases from J, the gap between germline ends came to 6 bases. CDR3 sequence: CASGLGGPDTQYF. Written as DNA, the CDR3 is TGTGCTAGTGGTTTGGGAGGCCCAGATACGCAGTATTTT.

V is TRBV7-9 and J is TRBJ1-1, with 8 bases aligning to TRBD1. V lost 2 bases to trimming and J lost 4 bases; unmatched junction nucleotides: 0. The CDR3 contains 13 residues. Per the germline V gene, CDR1 is SEHNR and CDR2 is FQNEAQ (reference sequence). The CDR3 is CASSLTGGTEAFF. CDR3 nucleotides: TGTGCCAGCAGCTTAACAGGGGGCACTGAAGCTTTCTTT.

CDR3 amino acids: CASSLREYEQYF. The CDR3 nucleotides read TGCGCCAGCAGCTTGAGAGAGTACGAGCAGTACTTC. This chain connects TRBV5-1 to TRBJ2-7; D not certain. The CDR3 consists of 12 residues. CDR1 is SGHRS, CDR2 YFSETQ, per germline. V lost 1 base to trimming and J lost 4 bases, with 6 bases between them.

Only a few counts were recorded for this clone. The rearrangement joins TRBV2 to TRBJ1-2, with D perhaps matching TRBD1 (5 bases). The CDR3 has 14 residues. V lost 5 bases and J 3 bases, leaving 13 bases between the germline ends. CDR1 and CDR2 from the germline V gene are SNHLY and FYNNEI. This CDR3 is CASSKFQGDYGYTF. In DNA form, the CDR3 reads TGTGCCAGCAGTAAATTCCAGGGTGACTATGGCTACACCTTC.

V is TRBV30 and J is TRBJ1-1; 7 bases are a match to TRBD1. J lost 7 bases, V lost 3 bases, and 11 bases had no gene match. The CDR3 runs 14 residues. Germline V gives CDR1 GTSNPN, CDR2 SVGIG (reference sequence). CDR3: CAWSDRVGTVEAFF. The CDR3 DNA reads TGTGCCTGGAGCGACAGGGTGGGAACTGTTGAAGCTTTCTTT. Full variable domain (remainder filled in from reference TRBV30 and TRBJ1-1): SQTIHQWPATLVQPVGSPLSLECTVEGTSNPNLYWYRQAAGRGLQLLFYSVGIGQISSEVPQNLSASRPQDRQFILSSKKLLLSDSGFYLCAWSDRVGTVEAFFGQGTRLTVV.

V usage is TRBV6-1 and J usage is TRBJ1-2; no clear D gene. Deletions cut 6 bases from V and 3 bases from J, with 17 bases between. CDR1 is MNHNS, CDR2 SASEGT, per germline. The CDR3 length is 15 residues. The CDR3 DNA is TGTGCCAGCAGGCGGGAGGCCCGGTCTTACTATGGCTACACCTTC. This sequence encodes CASRREARSYYGYTF.

This clone came up once. The CDR3: CASSLKGQGFGEKLFF. In nucleotides, the CDR3 is TGTGCCAGCAGCTTGAAGGGACAGGGGTTTGGTGAAAAACTGTTTTTT. V gene TRBV11-2 combines with J gene TRBJ1-4, with TRBD1 matching over 10 bases. V was pared by 3 bases and J by 7 bases, with 8 bases of the junction left unmatched. This CDR3 region has 16 residues. Germline V gene lookup returns CDR1 SGHAT and CDR2 FQNNGV.

This clone was counted only a few times. The V call is TRBV4-3, the J call TRBJ1-2; tentatively, D is TRBD1 (5 bases). CDR1 is LGHNA and CDR2 is YSLEER in the germline V gene. Trimming stripped 4 bases from V and 5 bases from J, with 11 bases between. The CDR3 is 13 amino acids. The CDR3 bases are TGCGCCAGCAGCCGGGACGGACTATATGGCTACACCTTC. This gives the protein CASSRDGLYGYTF.

The chain combines TRBV2 with TRBJ2-7, with TRBD2 identical over 9 bases. V shed 5 bases and J 0 bases; nucleotides not matched to a gene: 2. Germline lookup yields CDR1 SNHLY and CDR2 FYNNEI. The CDR3 covers 14 residues. In DNA, the CDR3 is TGTGCCAGCAGTCGACTAGCGGACTCCTACGAGCAGTACTTC. Translation gives CASSRLADSYEQYF.

Here the CDR3 reads CASSFDGAGGRYNEQFF. As DNA, the CDR3 is TGTGCCAGCAGCTTCGATGGGGCGGGGGGGCGATACAATGAGCAGTTCTTC. V is TRBV7-8 and J is TRBJ2-1; 9 bases are a match to TRBD2. Trimming cost V 3 bases and J 4 bases; bases outside gene matches: 10. CDR1 is SGHVS and CDR2 is FQNEAQ in the germline V gene. The CDR3 is made up of 17 amino acids.

This chain connects TRBV29-1 to TRBJ2-3; 9 nucleotides line up with TRBD2. Germline lookup yields CDR1 SQVTM and CDR2 ANQGSEA. V shed 6 bases, J shed 1 base, and the junction held 8 bases outside the gene matches. The CDR3 extends over 15 amino acids. The CDR3 is CSVDPAGGGTDTQYF. Here the CDR3 DNA reads TGCAGCGTAGATCCAGCGGGAGGAGGCACAGATACGCAGTATTTT.

The chain joins TRBV2 to TRBJ1-2; a possible D gene is TRBD1 (5 bases). The CDR3 has 14 amino acids. The germline V and J ends were trimmed by 4 bases and 1 base, with 10 bases remaining between them. Per germline, CDR1 SNHLY and CDR2 FYNNEI. For the CDR3, the DNA is TGTGCCAGCAGTGCAGGGCAGATTAACTATGGCTACACCTTC. Amino acids: CASSAGQINYGYTF.

The chain combines TRBV19 with TRBJ1-1, with D tentatively TRBD1 (6 bases). The CDR3 extends over 14 amino acids. CDR1 and CDR2 (germline): LNHDA, SQIVND (reference sequence). V was shortened by 6 bases and J by 1 base, with 12 bases between the two germline ends. The CDR3 DNA reads TGTGCCAGTAGATGGGACACCCCGAACACTGAAGCTTTCTTT. It encodes CASRWDTPNTEAFF.

The V gene is TRBV11-2, the J gene TRBJ2-1; tentative D call: TRBD2 (6 bases). V shed 5 bases and J shed 7 bases, with 12 bases lying between them. This CDR3 is 13 amino acids long. Per germline, CDR1 SGHAT and CDR2 FQNNGV. CDR3: CASSPLANNEQFF. The CDR3 bases are TGTGCCAGCAGCCCTCTAGCGAATAATGAGCAGTTCTTC. Based on the CDR3 plus reference TRBV11-2 and TRBJ2-1, the full variable domain is EAGVAQSPRYKIIEKRQSVAFWCNPISGHATLYWYQQILGQGPKLLIQFQNNGVVDDSQLPKDRFSAERLKGVDSTLKIQPAKLEDSAVYLCASSPLANNEQFFGPGTRLTVL.